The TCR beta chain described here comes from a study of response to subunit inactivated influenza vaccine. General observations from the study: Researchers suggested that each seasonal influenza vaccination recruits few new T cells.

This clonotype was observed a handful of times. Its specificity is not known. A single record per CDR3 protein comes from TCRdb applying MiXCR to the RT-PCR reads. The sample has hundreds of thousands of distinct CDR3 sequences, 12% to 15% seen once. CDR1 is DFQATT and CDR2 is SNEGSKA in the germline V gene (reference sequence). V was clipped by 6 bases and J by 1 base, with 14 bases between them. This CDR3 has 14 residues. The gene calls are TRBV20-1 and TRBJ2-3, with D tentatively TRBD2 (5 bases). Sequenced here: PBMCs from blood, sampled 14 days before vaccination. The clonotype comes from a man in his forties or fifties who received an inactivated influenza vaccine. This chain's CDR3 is CSAPGGRGTDTQYF. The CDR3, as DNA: TGCAGTGCCCCAGGAGGAAGGGGCACAGATACGCAGTATTTT.